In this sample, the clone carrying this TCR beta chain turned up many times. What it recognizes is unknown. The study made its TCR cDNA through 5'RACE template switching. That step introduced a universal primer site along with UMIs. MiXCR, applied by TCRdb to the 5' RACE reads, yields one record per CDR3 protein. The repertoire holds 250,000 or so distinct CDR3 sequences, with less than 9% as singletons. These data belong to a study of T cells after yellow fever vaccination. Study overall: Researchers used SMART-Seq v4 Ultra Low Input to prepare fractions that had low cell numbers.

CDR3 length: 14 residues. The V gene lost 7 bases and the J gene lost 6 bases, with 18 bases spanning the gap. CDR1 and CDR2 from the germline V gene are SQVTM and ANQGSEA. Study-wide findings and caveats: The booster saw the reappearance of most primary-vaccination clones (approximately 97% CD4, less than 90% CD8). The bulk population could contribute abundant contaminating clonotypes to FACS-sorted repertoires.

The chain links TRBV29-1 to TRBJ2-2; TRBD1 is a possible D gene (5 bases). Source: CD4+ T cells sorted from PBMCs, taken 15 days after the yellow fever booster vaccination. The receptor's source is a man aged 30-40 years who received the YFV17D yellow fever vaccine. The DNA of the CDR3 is TGCAGCGCCTTAGAGGCAGGGCGCGCCGGGGAGCTGTTTTTT. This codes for CSALEAGRAGELFF.